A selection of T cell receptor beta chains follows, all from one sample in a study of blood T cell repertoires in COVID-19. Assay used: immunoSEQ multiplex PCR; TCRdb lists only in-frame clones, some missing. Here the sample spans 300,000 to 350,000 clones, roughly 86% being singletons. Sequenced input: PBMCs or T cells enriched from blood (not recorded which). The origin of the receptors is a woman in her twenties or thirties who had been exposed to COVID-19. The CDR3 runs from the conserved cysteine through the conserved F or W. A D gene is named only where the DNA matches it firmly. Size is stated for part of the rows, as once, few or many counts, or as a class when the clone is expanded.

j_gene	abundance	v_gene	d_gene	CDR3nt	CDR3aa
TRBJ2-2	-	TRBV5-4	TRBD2	TGTGCCAGCAGCTTGGGGGGACTAGCGGGAGAAACCGGGGAGCTGTTTTTT	CASSLGGLAGETGELFF
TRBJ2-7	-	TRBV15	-	TGTGCCACCAGCCGAGGGACTGCCCTCTCCTACGAGCAGTACTTC	CATSRGTALSYEQYF
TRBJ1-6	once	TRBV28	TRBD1	TGTGCCAGCAGCCCCGGACAGGGGGATTCACCCCTCCACTTT	CASSPGQGDSPLHF
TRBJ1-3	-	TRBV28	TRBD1	TGTGCCAGCAGTCGGCGGGGACAGGGAAACACCATATATTTT	CASSRRGQGNTIYF
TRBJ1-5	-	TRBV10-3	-	TGTGCCATCTCCGATCAGGGACTGAGCAATCAGCCCCAGCATTTT	CAISDQGLSNQPQHF
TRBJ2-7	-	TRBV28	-	TGTGCCAGCAGTGACTTTGATCGGGGGTTTCGCTACGAGCAGTACTTC	CASSDFDRGFRYEQYF
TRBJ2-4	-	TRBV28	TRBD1	TGTGCCAGCAGTCCCTCTTCTCAGGGGGCGGACATTCAGTACTTC	CASSPSSQGADIQYF
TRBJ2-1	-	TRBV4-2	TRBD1	TGTGCCAGCAGCCACGACAGGGTGGGCAATGAGCAGTTCTTC	CASSHDRVGNEQFF
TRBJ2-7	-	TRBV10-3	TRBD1	TGTGCCATCAGTGAAAGACAGGGGATCGTCCACGAGCAGTACTTC	CAISERQGIVHEQYF
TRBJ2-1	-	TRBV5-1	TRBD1	TGCGCCAGCAGCTTGGGGACAGGGGGCTTCAATGAGCAGTTCTTC	CASSLGTGGFNEQFF
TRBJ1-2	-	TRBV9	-	TGTGCCAGCAAACGCGGGGAAGGCTACACCTTC	CASKRGEGYTF
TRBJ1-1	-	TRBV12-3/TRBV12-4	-	TGTGCCAGCACTTTACAGGGCACTGAAGCTTTCTTT	CASTLQGTEAFF
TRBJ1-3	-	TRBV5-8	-	TGTGCCAGCAGCTTAGGGAGGACTGGAAACACCATATATTTT	CASSLGRTGNTIYF
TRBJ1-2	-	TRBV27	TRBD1	TGTGCCAGCAGTTTGAGGGACAGGGGATATAACTATGGCTACACCTTC	CASSLRDRGYNYGYTF
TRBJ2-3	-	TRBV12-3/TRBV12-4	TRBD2	TGTGCCAGTTCGCGGGAGCAATCAGATACGCAGTATTTT	CASSREQSDTQYF
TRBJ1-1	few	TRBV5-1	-	TGCGCCAGCAGCTTGGGTATAATGAACACTGAAGCTTTCTTT	CASSLGIMNTEAFF
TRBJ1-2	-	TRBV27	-	TGTGCCAGCAGTTTAACTCTCCCATCAGGGTACGGCTACACCTTC	CASSLTLPSGYGYTF
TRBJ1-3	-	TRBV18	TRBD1	TGTGCCAGCTCACCGTCCGGGACAGGGGCTGGAAACACCATATATTTT	CASSPSGTGAGNTIYF
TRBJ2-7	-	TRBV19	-	TGTGCCAGTAGTATCCCCAGAATTCCCTACGAGCAGTACTTC	CASSIPRIPYEQYF
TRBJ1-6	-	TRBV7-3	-	TGTGCCAGCAGCTTTAAGGGGTTTGGTTCACCCCTCCACTTT	CASSFKGFGSPLHF
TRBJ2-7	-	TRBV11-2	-	TGTGCCAGCAGCAGGGTCCGGGAATACGAGCAGTACTTC	CASSRVREYEQYF
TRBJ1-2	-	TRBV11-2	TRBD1	TGTGCCAGCAGCCGCACAGGGGGCAACTATGGCTACACCTTC	CASSRTGGNYGYTF
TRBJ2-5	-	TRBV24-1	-	TGTGCCACCAGTGATTCTCGCCACCTCGTGAACAACCAAGAGACCCAGTACTTC	CATSDSRHLVNNQETQYF
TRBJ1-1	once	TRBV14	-	TGTGCCAGCAGCCGAAATAGGAACACTGAAGCTTTCTTT	CASSRNRNTEAFF
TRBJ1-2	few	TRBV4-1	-	TGCGCCAGCAGCCAAGATTCTGGGGAGGCCTATGGCTACACCTTC	CASSQDSGEAYGYTF
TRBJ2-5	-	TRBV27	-	TGTGCCAGCAGTTTTATGGGGAGCTACCAAGAGACCCAGTACTTC	CASSFMGSYQETQYF
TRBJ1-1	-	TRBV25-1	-	TGTGCCAGCAGTGGGGGATCGGGGTGGTTGAACACTGAAGCTTTCTTT	CASSGGSGWLNTEAFF
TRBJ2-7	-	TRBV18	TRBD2	TGTGCCAGCTCACCAACTGAGACTAGCGGGTACGAGCAGTACTTC	CASSPTETSGYEQYF
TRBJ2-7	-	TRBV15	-	TGTGCCACCAGCAGGATTCCCAGGGGTCACGAGCAGTACTTC	CATSRIPRGHEQYF
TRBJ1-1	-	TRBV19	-	TGTGCCAGTAGTCCAGAGAACACTGAAGCTTTCTTT	CASSPENTEAFF
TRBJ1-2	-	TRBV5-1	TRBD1	TGCGCCAGCAGCTCGGGACAGGCCTATGGCTACACCTTC	CASSSGQAYGYTF
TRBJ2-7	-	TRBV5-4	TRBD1	TGTGCCAGCAGCCCGGCAGGGGGTGGCGACGAGCAGTACTTC	CASSPAGGGDEQYF
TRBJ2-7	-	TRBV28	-	TGTGCCAGCAGTCACAGGATATCCTACGAGCAGTACTTC	CASSHRISYEQYF